This T cell receptor beta chain was profiled in a study of shared clonotypes between healthy human individuals. Across the whole study: Per donor, three plates held CD4 naive cells, three held CD4 memory, two held CD8 naive and one held CD8 memory.

Findings of the study overall: A few donors had 4% to 6.5% of their naive CD4 clonotypes in common. Generation probabilities of non-shared clonotypes were lower (relative to those shared by all four donors).

V lost 7 bases, J lost 4 bases, and 10 bases lay in between. The length of the CDR3 is 13 residues. Germline CDR1 LGHNA, CDR2 YSLEER. Points on this clone: Its cognate antigen is unknown.

Sorted-subset replicate PCR reactions were performed with approximately 200 ng DNA, corresponding to roughly 30,000 T cell genomes. This table comes from immunoSEQ multiplex PCR, and its TCRdb copy is limited to in-frame clones, with some not included. The sample has roughly 720,000 clones; about 92% are singletons. The sequence came from a man younger than 30 in good health. Some clones in this sample may be carry-over from other donors' samples. Source material: memory CD8+ T cells from PBMCs. Described subset: CD45RO+ cells pooled with CCR7-negative TemRA cells. The chain is built from TRBV4-3 and TRBJ2-2; D is possibly TRBD2 (5 bases). Written as DNA, the CDR3 is TGCGCCAGCACCCTTCGGGGCACCGGGGAGCTGTTTTTT. Its protein product is CASTLRGTGELFF.